Listed below are T cell receptor beta chains from one sample, sequenced in a study of prognosis after radiotherapy for stage I lung cancer. One entry per CDR3 protein results from TCRdb running MiXCR on the multiplex PCR reads. The data contain around 20,000 distinct CDR3 sequences, approximately 39% of them seen just once; the ten biggest clones take up roughly three fifths. The source was PBMCs, collected before or after stereotactic body radiation therapy (not recorded which). The source is a donor of 50 years or more with non-small cell lung cancer. CDR3s include the opening cysteine and the closing phenylalanine or tryptophan. The order of the fields is J gene, clone size, V gene, CDR3 length, D gene, CDR3 DNA, CDR3 protein. D genes are given only for firm matches. For some rows the clone size is stated as once, few or many, or as a class when expanded; others skip it.

>TRBJ2-7|once|TRBV27|15|NA
TGTGCCAGCAGTTTTGATTGGGGCGCTCAGAACGAGTGGTACTTC
CASSFDWGAQNEWYF
>TRBJ2-1|many|TRBV3-1|15|NA
TGTGCCAGCAGCCTCGCCCTAGAGGGATACAATGAGCAGTTCTTC
CASSLALEGYNEQFF
>TRBJ2-1|many|TRBV2|14|NA
TGTGCCAGCAACAAGGGAACCTCCTACAATGAGCAGTTCTTC
CASNKGTSYNEQFF
>TRBJ2-1|many|TRBV13|15|NA
TGTGCCAGCAGCTTAGAGGGGGGGGCCTACAATGAGCAGTTCTTC
CASSLEGGAYNEQFF
>TRBJ2-1|many|TRBV20-1|16|TRBD1
TGCAGTGCTAGGGAACCGGGACAGGGGGCGGACAATGAGCAGTTCTTC
CSAREPGQGADNEQFF
>TRBJ2-2|NA|TRBV11-2|16|TRBD2
TGTGCCAGCAGCGTAAGCGGGGGAGGAAACACCGGGGAGCTGTTTTTT
CASSVSGGGNTGELFF
>TRBJ2-1|NA|TRBV12-3/TRBV12-4|14|NA
TGTGCCAGCTCACTGGGACACTTTAGCAATGAGCAGTTCTTC
CASSLGHFSNEQFF
>TRBJ2-7|medium-sized|TRBV6-5|14|TRBD2
TGTGCCAGCAGTTACACTAGCGCGAAGTACGAGCAGTACTTC
CASSYTSAKYEQYF
>TRBJ1-3|many|TRBV28|14|NA
TGTGCCAGTCATCCTCACAGGTCTGGAAACACCATATATTTT
CASHPHRSGNTIYF
>TRBJ2-1|NA|TRBV9|16|NA
TGTGCCAGCAGCGTAGGGGGTGGGGGCCACTACAATGAGCAGTTCTTC
CASSVGGGGHYNEQFF
>TRBJ1-1|NA|TRBV24-1|16|NA
TGTGCCACCAGTGAATTAACCTATGGGGTGGGCACTGAAGCTTTCTTT
CATSELTYGVGTEAFF
>TRBJ2-5|many|TRBV2|17|NA
TGTGCCAGCAGTGACTTAAATCGGGGGACTGCCTGGGAGACCCAGTACTTC
CASSDLNRGTAWETQYF
>TRBJ2-3|many|TRBV19|14|NA
TGTGCCAGTAGTATAGGAGGGGGGGCAGATACGCAGTATTTT
CASSIGGGADTQYF
>TRBJ2-1|NA|TRBV7-9|17|TRBD2
TGTGCCAGCAGCTTAGTGTTGGGACTAGCTGGACCTGTTGAGCAGTTCTTC
CASSLVLGLAGPVEQFF
>TRBJ2-1|many|TRBV12-3/TRBV12-4|18|TRBD1
TGTGCCAGCAGCCATTACCCATCACAGGGGGCAGGATACAATGAGCAGTTCTTC
CASSHYPSQGAGYNEQFF
>TRBJ2-3|many|TRBV20-1|15|NA
TGCAGTGCTAGACCACCTGCCCAGGGCCCAGATACGCAGTATTTT
CSARPPAQGPDTQYF
>TRBJ2-1|many|TRBV5-1|16|TRBD2
TGCGCCAGCAGCTTGGTAGCGGGAGGACCCTACAATGAGCAGTTCTTC
CASSLVAGGPYNEQFF
>TRBJ2-3|NA|TRBV20-1|13|NA
TGCAGTTTCCTTGGTGTATCGATAGATACGCAGTATTTT
CSFLGVSIDTQYF
>TRBJ2-7|many|TRBV6-5|18|TRBD2
TGTGCCAGCAGTTACCGCGCGACTAGCGGTGCATATTCCTACGAGCAGTACTTC
CASSYRATSGAYSYEQYF
>TRBJ2-5|NA|TRBV19|14|NA
TGTTCCTGTAGACGGCAGGGGGGGTTGGAGACCCAGTACTTC
CSCRRQGGLETQYF
>TRBJ2-3|NA|TRBV6-1|14|TRBD2
TGTGCCAGCAGCCGGACTAGCGGCGGGTATACTCAGTATTTT
CASSRTSGGYTQYF
>TRBJ1-2|NA|TRBV5-1|13|NA
TGCGCCAGCAGCTTACAGGGTTCGGATGGCTACACCTTC
CASSLQGSDGYTF
>TRBJ1-6|NA|TRBV6-5|17|TRBD1
TGTGCCAGCAGTTACTCTGGGGGGACAGGGTATAATTCACCCCTCCACTTT
CASSYSGGTGYNSPLHF
>TRBJ2-7|many|TRBV4-3|16|NA
TGCGCCAGCAGCCAAGGCAGGGACCGAATACCCAACGAGCAGTACTTC
CASSQGRDRIPNEQYF
>TRBJ2-7|few|TRBV11-2|17|TRBD2
TGTGCCAGCAGCTCGGGTATTTCGAGCGGGGATTCCTACGAGCAGTACTTC
CASSSGISSGDSYEQYF
>TRBJ2-3|many|TRBV27|16|NA
TGTGCCAGCAGTTTCTTGAGGGGTCTCGGAACAGATACGCAGTATTTT
CASSFLRGLGTDTQYF
>TRBJ2-3|many|TRBV19|15|TRBD1
TGTGCCAGTAGCTCCGGGACAGGTCCCACAGATACGCAGTATTTT
CASSSGTGPTDTQYF
>TRBJ2-7|NA|TRBV6-1|15|NA
TGTGCCAGCAGTGCCGGACGTCAAAGGACCTACGAGCAGTACTTC
CASSAGRQRTYEQYF
>TRBJ1-4|many|TRBV28|16|NA
TGTGCCAGCAGTTTAGCGAAAACTGTGAGGATTGGAGGGCTGTTTTTT
CASSLAKTVRIGGLFF
>TRBJ1-2|many|TRBV7-9|14|TRBD1
TGTGCCAGCAGCTTACTGACAGGGGGTTATGGCTACACCTTC
CASSLLTGGYGYTF
>TRBJ2-7|NA|TRBV6-1|15|TRBD1
TGTGCCAGCAGCCCAGCCGGGACAGGCCACTACGAGCAGTACTTC
CASSPAGTGHYEQYF
>TRBJ2-1|NA|TRBV13|17|TRBD2
TGTGCCAGCAGCACCCCTAGCGGGAGTGGATCCTACAATGAGCAGTTCTTC
CASSTPSGSGSYNEQFF
>TRBJ2-1|NA|TRBV20-1|12|TRBD2
TGCAGTGCTACCGGGAGGTGGAATGAGCAGTTCTTC
CSATGRWNEQFF
>TRBJ1-6|NA|TRBV27|15|NA
TGTGCCAGCAGTTTTGGTAGGGCGGAAAATTCACCCCTCCACTTT
CASSFGRAENSPLHF
>TRBJ2-7|NA|TRBV19|14|TRBD2
TGTGCCACCCGGACTAGCGGGAGCTCCTACGAGCAGTACTTC
CATRTSGSSYEQYF
>TRBJ2-3|NA|TRBV28|18|TRBD2
TGTGCCAGCAGTTGGGTCCGGGGAGCGGGGGCTAGCACAGATACGCAGTATTTT
CASSWVRGAGASTDTQYF
>TRBJ1-2|NA|TRBV7-2|15|NA
TGTGCCAGCAGCTTAGGTCCAGGGGAGTGGTATGGCTACACCTTC
CASSLGPGEWYGYTF
>TRBJ1-5|many|TRBV20-1|15|NA
TGCAGTGCAAAAGGAGGGGGTATCGACAATCAGCCCCAGCATTTT
CSAKGGGIDNQPQHF
>TRBJ1-2|once|TRBV6-1|13|NA
TGTGCCAGCATTTCTTTAATGGACTATGGCTACACCTTC
CASISLMDYGYTF
>TRBJ2-3|NA|TRBV11-1|17|TRBD2
TGTGCCAGCAGCTTAGGGGTCTATGCGGGAGTGGAAGATACGCAGTATTTT
CASSLGVYAGVEDTQYF
>TRBJ2-1|many|TRBV30|14|TRBD1
TGTGCCTGGAGTCCCGGGACAGGGAACAATGAGCAGTTCTTC
CAWSPGTGNNEQFF
>TRBJ2-3|NA|TRBV6-1|18|TRBD2
TGTGCCAGCAGTGAAGGGTTACTAGCGATTCCCACCACAGATACGCAGTATTTT
CASSEGLLAIPTTDTQYF
>TRBJ2-5|many|TRBV5-1|14|NA
TGCGCCAGCAGCACAACCGACCGGAAAGAGACCCAGTACTTC
CASSTTDRKETQYF
>TRBJ2-3|NA|TRBV20-1|15|TRBD2
TGCAGTGCTGGTCCCCGCGGGGGTAGCACAGATACGCAGTATTTT
CSAGPRGGSTDTQYF
>TRBJ2-7|NA|TRBV6-6|14|TRBD1
TGTGCCAGCAGTTACTCGGGACAGGGTCGAGAGCAGTACTTC
CASSYSGQGREQYF
>TRBJ1-1|many|TRBV28|15|NA
TGTGCCCATTCGGGGGGGGCGACCAAGAAACATGAAGCTTTCTTT
CAHSGGATKKHEAFF
>TRBJ1-4|many|TRBV27|15|NA
TGTGCCAGCAGGGGGGCGGGCCTACTTGGGGAAAAACTGTTTTTT
CASRGAGLLGEKLFF
>TRBJ2-1|NA|TRBV7-3|19|TRBD2
TGTGCCAGCAGCTCCGCGACTAGCGTGAATCGTTGGGCCTACAATGAGCAGTTCTTC
CASSSATSVNRWAYNEQFF
>TRBJ1-5|many|TRBV24-1|15|NA
TGTGCCACCAGTGATACAGGGACTAGCAATCAGCCCCAGCATTTT
CATSDTGTSNQPQHF
>TRBJ1-2|medium-sized|TRBV10-3|15|NA
TGTGCCATCAGTGAGTCGGCGGGTGCTAACTATGGCTACACCTTC
CAISESAGANYGYTF